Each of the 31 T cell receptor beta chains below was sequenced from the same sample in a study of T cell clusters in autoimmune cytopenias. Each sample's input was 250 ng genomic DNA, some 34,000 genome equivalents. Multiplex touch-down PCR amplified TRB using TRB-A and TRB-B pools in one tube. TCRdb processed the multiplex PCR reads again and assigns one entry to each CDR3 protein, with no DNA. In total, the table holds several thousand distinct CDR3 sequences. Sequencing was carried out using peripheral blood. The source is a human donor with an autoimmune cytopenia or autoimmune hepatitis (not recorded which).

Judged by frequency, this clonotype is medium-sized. CDR3 residues: CALALGGLSANEQFF. The chain employs TRBV6-2 or TRBV6-3 and TRBJ2-1; TCRdb proposes TRBD1, but this gene call is untestable without DNA. The CDR3 spans 15 residues. Germline V gene data show CDR1 as MNHEY and CDR2 as SVGEGT.

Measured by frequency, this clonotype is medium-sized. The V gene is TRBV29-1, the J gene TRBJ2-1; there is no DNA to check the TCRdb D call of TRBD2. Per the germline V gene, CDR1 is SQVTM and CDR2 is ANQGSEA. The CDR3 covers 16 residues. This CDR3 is CSVEAMPGLEANEQFF.

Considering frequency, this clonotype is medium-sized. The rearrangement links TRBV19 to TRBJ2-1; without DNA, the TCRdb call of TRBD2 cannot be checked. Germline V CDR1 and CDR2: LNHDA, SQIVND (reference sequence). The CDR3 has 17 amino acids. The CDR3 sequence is CASSPRRLAGGRNEQFF. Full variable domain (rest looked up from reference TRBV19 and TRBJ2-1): DGGITQSPKYLFRKEGQNVTLSCEQNLNHDAMYWYRQDPGQGLRLIYYSQIVNDFQKGDIAEGYSVSREKKESFPLTVTSAQKNPTAFYLCASSPRRLAGGRNEQFFGPGTRLTVL.

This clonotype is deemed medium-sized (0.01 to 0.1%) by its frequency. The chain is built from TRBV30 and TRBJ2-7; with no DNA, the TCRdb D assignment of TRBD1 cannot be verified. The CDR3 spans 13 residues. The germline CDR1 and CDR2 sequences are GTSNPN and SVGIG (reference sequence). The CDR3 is CAWSAPVGYEQYF.

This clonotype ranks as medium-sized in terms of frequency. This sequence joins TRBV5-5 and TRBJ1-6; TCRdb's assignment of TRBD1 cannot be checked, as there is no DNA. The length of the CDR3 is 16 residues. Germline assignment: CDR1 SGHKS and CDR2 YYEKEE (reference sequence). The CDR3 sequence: CASSLRDSQNNSPLHF.

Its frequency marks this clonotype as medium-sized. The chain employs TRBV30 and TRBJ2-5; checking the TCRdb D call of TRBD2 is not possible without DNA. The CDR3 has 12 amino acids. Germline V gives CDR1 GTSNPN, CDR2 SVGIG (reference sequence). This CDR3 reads CAWAWTSQTQYF.

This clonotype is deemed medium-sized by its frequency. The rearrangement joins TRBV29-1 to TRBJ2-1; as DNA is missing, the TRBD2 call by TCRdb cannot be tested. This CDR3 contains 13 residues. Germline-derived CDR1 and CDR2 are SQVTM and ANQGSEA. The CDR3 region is CSVETSWVNEQFF.

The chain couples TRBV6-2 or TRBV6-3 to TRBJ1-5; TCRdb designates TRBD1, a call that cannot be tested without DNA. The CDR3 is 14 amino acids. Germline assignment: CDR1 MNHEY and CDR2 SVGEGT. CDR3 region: CASSYPGQSKPQHF.

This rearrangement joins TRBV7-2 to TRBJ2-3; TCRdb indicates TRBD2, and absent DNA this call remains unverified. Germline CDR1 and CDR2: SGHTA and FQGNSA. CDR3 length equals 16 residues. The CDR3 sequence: CASSSSGGPPTDTQYF.

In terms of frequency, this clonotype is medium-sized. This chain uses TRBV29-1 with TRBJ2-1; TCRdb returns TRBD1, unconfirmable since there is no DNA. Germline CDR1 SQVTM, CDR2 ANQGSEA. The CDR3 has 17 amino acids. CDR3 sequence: CSARDRAFLPAEKGQFF.

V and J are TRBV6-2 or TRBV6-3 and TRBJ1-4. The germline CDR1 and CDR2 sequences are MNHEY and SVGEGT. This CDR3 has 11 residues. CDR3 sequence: CASSFNEKLFF.

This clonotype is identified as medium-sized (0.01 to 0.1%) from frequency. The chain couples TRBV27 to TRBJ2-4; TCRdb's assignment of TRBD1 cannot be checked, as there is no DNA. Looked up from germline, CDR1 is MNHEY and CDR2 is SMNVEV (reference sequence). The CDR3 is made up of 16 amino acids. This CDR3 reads CASSLDRAGAKNIQYF.

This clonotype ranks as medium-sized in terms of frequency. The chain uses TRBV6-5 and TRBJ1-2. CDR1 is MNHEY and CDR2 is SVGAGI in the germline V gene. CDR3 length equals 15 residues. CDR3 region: CASSYQATANYGYTF.

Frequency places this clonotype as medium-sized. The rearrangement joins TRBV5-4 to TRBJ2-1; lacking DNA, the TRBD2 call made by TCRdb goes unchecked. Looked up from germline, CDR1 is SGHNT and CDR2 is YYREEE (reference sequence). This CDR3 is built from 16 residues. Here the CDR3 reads CASSLGLAGSYNEQFF.

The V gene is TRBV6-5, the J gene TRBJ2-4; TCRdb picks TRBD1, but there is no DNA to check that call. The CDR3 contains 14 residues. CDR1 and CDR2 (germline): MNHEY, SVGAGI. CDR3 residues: CASSLQGAQNIQYF.

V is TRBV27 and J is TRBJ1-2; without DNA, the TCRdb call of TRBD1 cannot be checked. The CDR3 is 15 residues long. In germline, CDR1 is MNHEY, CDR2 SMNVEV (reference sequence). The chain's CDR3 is CASSLSRDSVYGYTF.

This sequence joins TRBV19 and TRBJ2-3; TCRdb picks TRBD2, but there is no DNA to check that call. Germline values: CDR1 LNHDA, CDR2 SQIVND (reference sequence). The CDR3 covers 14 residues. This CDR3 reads CTSSPGLAADTQYF.

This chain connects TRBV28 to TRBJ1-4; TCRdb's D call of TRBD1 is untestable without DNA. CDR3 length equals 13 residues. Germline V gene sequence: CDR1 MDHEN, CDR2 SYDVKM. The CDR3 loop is CASSLSPPEKLFF.

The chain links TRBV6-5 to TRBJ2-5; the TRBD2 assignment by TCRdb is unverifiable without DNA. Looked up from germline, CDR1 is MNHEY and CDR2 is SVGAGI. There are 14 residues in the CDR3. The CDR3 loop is CASRLTSDQETQYF.

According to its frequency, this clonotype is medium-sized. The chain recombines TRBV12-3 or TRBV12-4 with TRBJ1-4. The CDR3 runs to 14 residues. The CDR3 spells CASSLGRGGEKLFF.

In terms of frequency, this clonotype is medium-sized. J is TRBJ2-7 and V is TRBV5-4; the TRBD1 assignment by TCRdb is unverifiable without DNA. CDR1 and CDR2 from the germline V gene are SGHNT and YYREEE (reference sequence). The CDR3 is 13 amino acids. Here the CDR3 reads CASSPQGGPVQYF.

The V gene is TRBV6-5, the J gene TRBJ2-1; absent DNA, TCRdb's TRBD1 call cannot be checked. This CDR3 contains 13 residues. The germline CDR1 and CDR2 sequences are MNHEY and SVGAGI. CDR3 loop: CASSLTRNNEQFF.

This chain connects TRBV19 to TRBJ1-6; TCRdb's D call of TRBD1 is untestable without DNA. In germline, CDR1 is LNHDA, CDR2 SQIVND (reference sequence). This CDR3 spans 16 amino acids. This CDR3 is CASSIVAGQEGSPLHF.

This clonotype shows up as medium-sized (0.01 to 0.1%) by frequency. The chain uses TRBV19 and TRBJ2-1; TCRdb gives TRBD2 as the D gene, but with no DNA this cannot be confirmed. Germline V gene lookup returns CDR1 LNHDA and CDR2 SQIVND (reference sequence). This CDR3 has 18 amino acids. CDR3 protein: CASSPGLAGGYSYNEQFF.

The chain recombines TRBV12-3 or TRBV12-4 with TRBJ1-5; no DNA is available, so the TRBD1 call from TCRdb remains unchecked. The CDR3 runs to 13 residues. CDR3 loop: CASSYRVYQPQHF.

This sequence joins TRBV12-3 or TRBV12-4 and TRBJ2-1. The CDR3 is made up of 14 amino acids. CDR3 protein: CATGQASSYNEQFF.

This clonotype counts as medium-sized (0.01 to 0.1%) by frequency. The CDR3 protein is CASSSATEAFF. J is TRBJ1-1 and V is TRBV6-5. The germline gives CDR1 MNHEY, CDR2 SVGAGI. The CDR3 sequence is 11 residues long.

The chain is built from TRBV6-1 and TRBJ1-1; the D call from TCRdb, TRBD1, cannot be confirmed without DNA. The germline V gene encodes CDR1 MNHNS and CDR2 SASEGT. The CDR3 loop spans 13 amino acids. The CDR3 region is CASSEYRATEAFF.

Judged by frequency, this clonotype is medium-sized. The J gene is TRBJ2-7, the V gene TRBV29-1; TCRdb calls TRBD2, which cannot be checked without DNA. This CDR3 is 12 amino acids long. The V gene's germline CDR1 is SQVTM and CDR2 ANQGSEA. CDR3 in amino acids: CSGRDLSYEQYF.

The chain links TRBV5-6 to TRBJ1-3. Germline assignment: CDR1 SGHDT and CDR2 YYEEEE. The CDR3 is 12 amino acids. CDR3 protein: CASSLMGNTIYF.

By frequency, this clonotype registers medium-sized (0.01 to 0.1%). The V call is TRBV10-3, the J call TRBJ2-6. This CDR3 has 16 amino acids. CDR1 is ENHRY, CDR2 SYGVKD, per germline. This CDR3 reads CAISGPDGAGANVLTF.